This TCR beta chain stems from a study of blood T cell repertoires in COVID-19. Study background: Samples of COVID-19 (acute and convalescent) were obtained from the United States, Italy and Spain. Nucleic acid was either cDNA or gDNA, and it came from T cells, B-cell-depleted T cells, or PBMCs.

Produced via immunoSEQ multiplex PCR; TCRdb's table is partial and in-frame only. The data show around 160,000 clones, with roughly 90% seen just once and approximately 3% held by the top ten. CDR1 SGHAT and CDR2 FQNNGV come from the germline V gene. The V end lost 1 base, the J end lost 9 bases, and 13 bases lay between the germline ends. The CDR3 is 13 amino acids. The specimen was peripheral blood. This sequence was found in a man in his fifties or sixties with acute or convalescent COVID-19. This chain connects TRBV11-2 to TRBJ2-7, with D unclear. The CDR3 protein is CASSLARSARQYF. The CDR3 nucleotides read TGTGCCAGCAGCTTAGCTCGGTCCGCGAGGCAGTACTTC.